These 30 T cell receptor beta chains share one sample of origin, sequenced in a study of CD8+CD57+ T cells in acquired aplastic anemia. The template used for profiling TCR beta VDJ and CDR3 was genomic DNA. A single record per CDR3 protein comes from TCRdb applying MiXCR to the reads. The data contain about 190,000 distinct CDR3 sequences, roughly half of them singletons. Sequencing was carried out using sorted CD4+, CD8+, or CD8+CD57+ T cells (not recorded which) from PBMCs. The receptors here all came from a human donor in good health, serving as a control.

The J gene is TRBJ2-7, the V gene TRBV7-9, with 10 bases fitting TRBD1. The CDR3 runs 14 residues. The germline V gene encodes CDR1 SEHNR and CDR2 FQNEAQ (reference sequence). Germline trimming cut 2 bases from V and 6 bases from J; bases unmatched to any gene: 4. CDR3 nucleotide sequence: TGTGCCAGCAGCTTAAGACAGGGGGCAGGCGAGCAGTACTTC. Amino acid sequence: CASSLRQGAGEQYF.

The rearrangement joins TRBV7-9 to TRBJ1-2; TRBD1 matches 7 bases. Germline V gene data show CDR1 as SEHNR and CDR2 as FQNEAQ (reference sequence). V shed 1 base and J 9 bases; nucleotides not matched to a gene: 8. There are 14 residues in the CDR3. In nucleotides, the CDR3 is TGTGCCAGCAGCTTAGGGAGACAGGGCTCACGCTACACCTTC. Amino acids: CASSLGRQGSRYTF.

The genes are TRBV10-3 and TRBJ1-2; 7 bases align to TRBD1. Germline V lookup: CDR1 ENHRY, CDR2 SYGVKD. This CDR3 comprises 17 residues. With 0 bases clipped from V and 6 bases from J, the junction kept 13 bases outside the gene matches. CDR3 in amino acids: CAISESGYRGNGNGYTF. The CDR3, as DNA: TGTGCCATCAGTGAGTCTGGGTACAGGGGTAACGGGAATGGCTACACCTTC.

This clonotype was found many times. CDR3 region: CASSQEGKPFTDTQYF. CDR3 bases: TGTGCCAGCAGCCAAGAGGGGAAGCCCTTCACAGATACGCAGTATTTT. This chain connects TRBV4-2 to TRBJ2-3, with D unresolved. The CDR3 contains 16 residues. The V gene lost 0 bases and the J gene lost 2 bases, with 12 bases spanning the gap. Germline CDR1 and CDR2: LGHNA and YNFKEQ.

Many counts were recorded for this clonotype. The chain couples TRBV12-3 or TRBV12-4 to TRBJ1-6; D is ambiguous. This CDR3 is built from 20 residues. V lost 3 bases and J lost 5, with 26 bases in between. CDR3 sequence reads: CASSLKVFGPRERDNSPLHF. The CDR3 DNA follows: TGTGCCAGCAGTTTGAAGGTCTTCGGTCCAAGGGAAAGGGATAATTCACCCCTCCACTTT.

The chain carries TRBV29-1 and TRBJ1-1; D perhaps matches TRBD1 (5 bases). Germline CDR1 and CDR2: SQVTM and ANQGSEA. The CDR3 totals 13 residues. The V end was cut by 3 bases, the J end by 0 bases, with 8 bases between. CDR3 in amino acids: CSVEGVMNTEAFF. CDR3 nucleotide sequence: TGCAGCGTTGAGGGGGTTATGAACACTGAAGCTTTCTTT.

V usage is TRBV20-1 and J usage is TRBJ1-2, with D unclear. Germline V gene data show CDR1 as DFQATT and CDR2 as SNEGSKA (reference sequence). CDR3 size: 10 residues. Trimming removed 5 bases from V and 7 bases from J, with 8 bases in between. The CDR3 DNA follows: TGCAGTGCTGACCTGGGTGGCTACACCTTC. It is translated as CSADLGGYTF.

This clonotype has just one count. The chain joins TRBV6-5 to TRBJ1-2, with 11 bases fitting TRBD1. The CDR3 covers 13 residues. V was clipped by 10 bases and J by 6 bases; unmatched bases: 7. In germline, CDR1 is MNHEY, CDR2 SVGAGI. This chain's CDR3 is CATRLGQGDGYTF. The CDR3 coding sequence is TGTGCCACCCGATTGGGACAGGGGGATGGCTACACCTTC.

CDR3 bases: TGCGCCAGCAGCCAAGATCGCCAGGACGAGCAGTACTTC. Translating gives CASSQDRQDEQYF. This chain joins TRBV4-1 and TRBJ2-7; no firm D call. The CDR3 has 13 amino acids. V lost 0 bases and J 5 bases, leaving 8 bases between the germline ends. Germline V lookup: CDR1 MGHRA, CDR2 YSYEKL.

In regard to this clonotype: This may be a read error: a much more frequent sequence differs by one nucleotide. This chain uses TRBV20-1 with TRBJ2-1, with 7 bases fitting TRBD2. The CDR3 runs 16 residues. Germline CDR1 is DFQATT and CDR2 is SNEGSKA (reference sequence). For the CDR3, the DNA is TGCAGTGCTAGAGAAGAAGGCGGGGGAGGGTACAGTGAGCAGTTCTTC. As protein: CSAREEGGGGYSEQFF.

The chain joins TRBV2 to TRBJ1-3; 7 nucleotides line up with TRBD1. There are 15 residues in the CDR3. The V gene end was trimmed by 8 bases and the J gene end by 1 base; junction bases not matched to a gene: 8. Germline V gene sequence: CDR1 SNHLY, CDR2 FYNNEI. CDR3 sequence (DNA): TGTGCCAGCGGGAGGGGGCACGTATCTGGAAACACCATATATTTT. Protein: CASGRGHVSGNTIYF.

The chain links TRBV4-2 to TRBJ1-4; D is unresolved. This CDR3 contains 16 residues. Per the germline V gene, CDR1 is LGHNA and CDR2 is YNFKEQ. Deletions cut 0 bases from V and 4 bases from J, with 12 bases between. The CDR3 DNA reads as TGTGCCAGCAGCCAAGATCGTGGCAGTTTTAATGAAAAACTGTTTTTT. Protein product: CASSQDRGSFNEKLFF.

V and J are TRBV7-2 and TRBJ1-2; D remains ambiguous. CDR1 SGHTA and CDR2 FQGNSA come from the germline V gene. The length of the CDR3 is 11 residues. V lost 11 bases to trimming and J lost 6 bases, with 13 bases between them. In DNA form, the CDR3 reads TGTGCCTGCGAGACGGGGAATGGCTACACCTTC. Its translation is CACETGNGYTF.

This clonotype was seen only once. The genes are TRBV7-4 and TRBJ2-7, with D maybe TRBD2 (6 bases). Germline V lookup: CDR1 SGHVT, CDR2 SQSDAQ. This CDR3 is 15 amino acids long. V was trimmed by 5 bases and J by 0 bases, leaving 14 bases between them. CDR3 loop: CASSALRAGSYEQYF. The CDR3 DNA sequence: TGTGCCAGCAGCGCCCTTCGAGCGGGCTCCTACGAGCAGTACTTC.

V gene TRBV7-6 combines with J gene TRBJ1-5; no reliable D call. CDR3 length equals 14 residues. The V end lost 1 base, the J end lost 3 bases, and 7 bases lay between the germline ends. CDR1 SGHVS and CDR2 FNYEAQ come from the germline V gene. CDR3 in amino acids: CASSLGGYNQPQHF. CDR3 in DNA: TGTGCCAGCAGCTTAGGGGGATACAATCAGCCCCAGCATTTT.

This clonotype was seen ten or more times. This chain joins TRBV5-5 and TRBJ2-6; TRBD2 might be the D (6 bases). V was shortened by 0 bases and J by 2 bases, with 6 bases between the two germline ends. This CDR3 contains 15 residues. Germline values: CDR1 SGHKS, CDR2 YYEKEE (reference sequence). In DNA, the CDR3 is TGTGCCAGCAGCTTGGGGGGGGCTGGGGCCAACGTCCTGACTTTC. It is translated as CASSLGGAGANVLTF.

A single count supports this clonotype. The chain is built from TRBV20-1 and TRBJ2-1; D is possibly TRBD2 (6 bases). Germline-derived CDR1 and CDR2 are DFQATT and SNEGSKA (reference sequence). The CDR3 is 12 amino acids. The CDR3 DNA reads TGCAGCGCCTCGTCTAGCGCCTATGAGCAGTTCTTC. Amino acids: CSASSSAYEQFF.

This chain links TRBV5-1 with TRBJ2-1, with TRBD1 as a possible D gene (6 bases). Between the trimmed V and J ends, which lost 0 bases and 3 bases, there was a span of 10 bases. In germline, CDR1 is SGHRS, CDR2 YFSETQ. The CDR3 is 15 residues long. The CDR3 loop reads CASSLEGDVYNEQFF. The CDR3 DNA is TGCGCCAGCAGCTTGGAGGGGGACGTCTACAATGAGCAGTTCTTC.

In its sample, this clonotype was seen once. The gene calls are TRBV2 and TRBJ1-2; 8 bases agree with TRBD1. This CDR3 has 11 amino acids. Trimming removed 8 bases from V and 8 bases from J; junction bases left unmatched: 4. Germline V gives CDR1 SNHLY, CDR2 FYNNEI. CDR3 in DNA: TGTGCCAGCCGGGACAGGTCCGGCTACACCTTC. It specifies CASRDRSGYTF.

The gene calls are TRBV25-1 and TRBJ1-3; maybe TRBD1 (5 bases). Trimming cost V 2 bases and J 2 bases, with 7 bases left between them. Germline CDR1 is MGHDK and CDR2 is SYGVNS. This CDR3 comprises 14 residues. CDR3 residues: CASSEIGAGNTIYF. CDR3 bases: TGTGCCAGCAGTGAAATAGGGGCTGGAAACACCATATATTTT.

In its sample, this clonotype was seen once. CDR3 sequence reads: CASSSSGKVGETQYF. The CDR3 DNA is TGTGCCAGCAGCTCCAGCGGGAAGGTTGGGGAGACCCAGTACTTC. This sequence joins TRBV7-2 and TRBJ2-5; 7 bases fit TRBD2. V shed 4 bases, J shed 5 bases, and the junction held 10 bases outside the gene matches. Germline assignment: CDR1 SGHTA and CDR2 FQGNSA. The CDR3 spans 15 residues.

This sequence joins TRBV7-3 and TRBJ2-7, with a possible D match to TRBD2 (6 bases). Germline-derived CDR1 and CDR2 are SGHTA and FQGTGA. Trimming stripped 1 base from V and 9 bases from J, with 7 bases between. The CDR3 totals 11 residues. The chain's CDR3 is CASSLMGGQYF. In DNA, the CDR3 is TGTGCCAGCAGCTTAATGGGGGGGCAGTACTTC.

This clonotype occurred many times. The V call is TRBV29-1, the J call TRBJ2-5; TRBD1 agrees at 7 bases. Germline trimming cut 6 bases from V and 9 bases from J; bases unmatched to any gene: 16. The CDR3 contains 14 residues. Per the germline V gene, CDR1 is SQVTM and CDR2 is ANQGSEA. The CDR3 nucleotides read TGCAGCGTCCAAGGGCAACTTGAACAGGGGCCCCAGTACTTC. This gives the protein CSVQGQLEQGPQYF.

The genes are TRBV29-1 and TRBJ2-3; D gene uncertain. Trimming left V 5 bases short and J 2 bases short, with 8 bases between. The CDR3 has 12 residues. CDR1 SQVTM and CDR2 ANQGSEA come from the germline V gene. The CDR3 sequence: CSVSTNTDTQYF. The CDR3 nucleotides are TGCAGCGTTTCCACGAACACAGATACGCAGTATTTT.

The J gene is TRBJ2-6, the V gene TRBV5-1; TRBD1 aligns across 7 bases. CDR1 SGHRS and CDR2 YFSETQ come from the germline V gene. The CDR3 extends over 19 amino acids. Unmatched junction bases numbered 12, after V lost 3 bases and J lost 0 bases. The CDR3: CASSSSGTARDSGANVLTF. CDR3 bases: TGCGCCAGCAGCTCATCCGGGACAGCTCGAGACTCTGGGGCCAACGTCCTGACTTTC. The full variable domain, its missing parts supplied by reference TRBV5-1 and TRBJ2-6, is KAGVTQTPRYLIKTRGQQVTLSCSPISGHRSVSWYQQTPGQGLQFLFEYFSETQRNKGNFPGRFSGRQFSNSRSEMNVSTLELGDSALYLCASSSSGTARDSGANVLTFGAGSRLTVL.

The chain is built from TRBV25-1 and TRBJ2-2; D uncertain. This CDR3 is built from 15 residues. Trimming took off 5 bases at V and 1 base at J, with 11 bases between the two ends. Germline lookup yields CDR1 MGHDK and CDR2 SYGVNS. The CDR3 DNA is TGTGCCAGCAGTCAAGGTCGATGGAACACCGGGGAGCTGTTTTTT. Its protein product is CASSQGRWNTGELFF.

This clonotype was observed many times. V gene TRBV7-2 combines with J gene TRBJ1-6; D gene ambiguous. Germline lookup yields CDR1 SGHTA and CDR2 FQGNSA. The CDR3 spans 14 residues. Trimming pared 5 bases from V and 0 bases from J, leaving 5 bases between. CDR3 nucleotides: TGTGCCAGCAGCCCCCTCTCCTATAATTCACCCCTCCACTTT. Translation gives CASSPLSYNSPLHF. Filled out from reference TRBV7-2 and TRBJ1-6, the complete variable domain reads GAGVSQSPSNKVTEKGKDVELRCDPISGHTALYWYRQSLGQGLEFLIYFQGNSAPDKSGLPSDRFSAERTGGSVSTLTIQRTQQEDSAVYLCASSPLSYNSPLHFGNGTRLTVT.

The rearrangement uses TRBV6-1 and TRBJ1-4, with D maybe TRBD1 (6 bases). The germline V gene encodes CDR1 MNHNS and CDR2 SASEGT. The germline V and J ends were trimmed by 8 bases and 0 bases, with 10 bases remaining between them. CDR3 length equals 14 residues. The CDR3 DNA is TGTGCCAGCCAGACAGGTTCAACTAATGAAAAACTGTTTTTT. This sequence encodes CASQTGSTNEKLFF.

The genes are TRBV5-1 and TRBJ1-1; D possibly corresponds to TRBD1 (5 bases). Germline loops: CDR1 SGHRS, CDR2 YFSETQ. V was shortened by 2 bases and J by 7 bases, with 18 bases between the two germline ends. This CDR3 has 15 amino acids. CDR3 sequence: CASSFFGGVRGEAFF. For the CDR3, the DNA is TGCGCCAGCAGCTTCTTTGGGGGGGTTCGGGGTGAAGCTTTCTTT. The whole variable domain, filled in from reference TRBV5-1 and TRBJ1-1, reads KAGVTQTPRYLIKTRGQQVTLSCSPISGHRSVSWYQQTPGQGLQFLFEYFSETQRNKGNFPGRFSGRQFSNSRSEMNVSTLELGDSALYLCASSFFGGVRGEAFFGQGTRLTVV.

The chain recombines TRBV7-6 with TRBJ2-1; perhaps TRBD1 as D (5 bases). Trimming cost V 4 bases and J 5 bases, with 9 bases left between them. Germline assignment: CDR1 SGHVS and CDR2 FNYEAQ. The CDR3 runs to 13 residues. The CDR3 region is CASSSDRDNEQFF. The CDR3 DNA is TGTGCCAGCAGCTCTGACAGAGACAATGAGCAGTTCTTC.